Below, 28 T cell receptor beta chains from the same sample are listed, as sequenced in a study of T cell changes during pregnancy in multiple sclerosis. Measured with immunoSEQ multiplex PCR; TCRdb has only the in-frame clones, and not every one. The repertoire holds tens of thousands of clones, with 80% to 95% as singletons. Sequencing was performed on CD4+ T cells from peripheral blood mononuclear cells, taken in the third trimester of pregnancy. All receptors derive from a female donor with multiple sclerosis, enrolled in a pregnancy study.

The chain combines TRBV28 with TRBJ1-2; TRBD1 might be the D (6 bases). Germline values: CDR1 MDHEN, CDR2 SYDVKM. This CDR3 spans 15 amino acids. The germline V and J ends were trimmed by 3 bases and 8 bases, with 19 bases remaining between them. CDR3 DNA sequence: TGTGCCAGCAGTTTGCAGGGGCGGGGGTCTTACGGCTACACCTTC. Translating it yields CASSLQGRGSYGYTF.

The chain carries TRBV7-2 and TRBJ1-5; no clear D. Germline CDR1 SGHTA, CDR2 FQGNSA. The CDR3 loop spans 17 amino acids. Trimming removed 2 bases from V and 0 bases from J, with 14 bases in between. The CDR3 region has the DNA TGTGCCAGCAGCTTATTCGAGGTTCCCTATAGCAATCAGCCCCAGCATTTT. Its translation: CASSLFEVPYSNQPQHF.

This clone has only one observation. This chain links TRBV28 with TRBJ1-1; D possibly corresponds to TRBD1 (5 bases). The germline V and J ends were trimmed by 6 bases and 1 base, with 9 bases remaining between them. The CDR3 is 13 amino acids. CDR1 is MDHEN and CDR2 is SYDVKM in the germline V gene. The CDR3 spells CASRATENTEAFF. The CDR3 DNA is TGTGCCAGCAGAGCGACAGAGAACACTGAAGCTTTCTTT. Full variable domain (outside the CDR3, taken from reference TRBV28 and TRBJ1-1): DVKVTQSSRYLVKRTGEKVFLECVQDMDHENMFWYRQDPGLGLRLIYFSYDVKMKEKGDIPEGYSVSREKKERFSLILESASTNQTSMYLCASRATENTEAFFGQGTRLTVV.

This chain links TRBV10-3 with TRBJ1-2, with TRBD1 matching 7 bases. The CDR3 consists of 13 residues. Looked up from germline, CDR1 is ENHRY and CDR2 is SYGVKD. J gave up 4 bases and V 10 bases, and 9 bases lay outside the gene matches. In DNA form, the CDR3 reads TGTGCCACCAACCGACAGGGTGGCTATGGCTACACCTTC. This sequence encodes CATNRQGGYGYTF.

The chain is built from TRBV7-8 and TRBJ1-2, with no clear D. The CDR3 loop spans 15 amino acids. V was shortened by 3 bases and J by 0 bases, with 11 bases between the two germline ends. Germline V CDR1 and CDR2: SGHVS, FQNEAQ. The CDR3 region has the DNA TGTGCCAGCAGCTTCAGACGGGAAGCTAACTATGGCTACACCTTC. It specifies CASSFRREANYGYTF. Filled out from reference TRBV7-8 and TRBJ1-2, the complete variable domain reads GAGVSQSPRYKVAKRGQDVALRCDPISGHVSLFWYQQALGQGPEFLTYFQNEAQLDKSGLPSDRFFAERPEGSVSTLKIQRTQQEDSAVYLCASSFRREANYGYTFGSGTRLTVV.

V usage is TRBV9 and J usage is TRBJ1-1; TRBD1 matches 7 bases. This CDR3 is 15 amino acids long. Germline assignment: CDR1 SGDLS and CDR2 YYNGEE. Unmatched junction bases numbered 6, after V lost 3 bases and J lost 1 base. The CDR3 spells CASSERQGPNTEAFF. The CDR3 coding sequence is TGTGCCAGCAGCGAGAGACAGGGACCGAACACTGAAGCTTTCTTT.

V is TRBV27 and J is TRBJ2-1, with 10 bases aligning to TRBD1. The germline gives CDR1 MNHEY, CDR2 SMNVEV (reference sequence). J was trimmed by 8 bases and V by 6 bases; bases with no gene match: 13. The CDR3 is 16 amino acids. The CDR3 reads CASSVIGQGGGDEQFF. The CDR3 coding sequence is TGTGCCAGCAGCGTGATCGGACAGGGGGGTGGAGATGAGCAGTTCTTC.

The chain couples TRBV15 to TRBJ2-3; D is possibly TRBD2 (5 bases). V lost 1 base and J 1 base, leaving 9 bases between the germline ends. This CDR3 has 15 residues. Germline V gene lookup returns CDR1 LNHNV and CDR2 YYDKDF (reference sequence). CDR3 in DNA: TGTGCCACCAGCAGAGGAGGGCGGGGCACAGATACGCAGTATTTT. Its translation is CATSRGGRGTDTQYF.

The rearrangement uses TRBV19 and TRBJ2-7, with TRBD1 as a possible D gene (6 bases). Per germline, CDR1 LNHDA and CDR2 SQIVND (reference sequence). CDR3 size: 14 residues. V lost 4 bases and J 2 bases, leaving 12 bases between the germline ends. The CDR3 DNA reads TGTGCCAGTAGTACCACAGGGAGAGCCTACGAGCAGTACTTC. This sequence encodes CASSTTGRAYEQYF.

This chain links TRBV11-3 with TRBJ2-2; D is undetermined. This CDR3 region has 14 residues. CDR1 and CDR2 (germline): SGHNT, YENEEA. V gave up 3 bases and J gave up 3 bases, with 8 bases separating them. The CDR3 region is CASSFTSDTGELFF. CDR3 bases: TGTGCCAGCAGCTTTACTTCGGACACCGGGGAGCTGTTTTTT.

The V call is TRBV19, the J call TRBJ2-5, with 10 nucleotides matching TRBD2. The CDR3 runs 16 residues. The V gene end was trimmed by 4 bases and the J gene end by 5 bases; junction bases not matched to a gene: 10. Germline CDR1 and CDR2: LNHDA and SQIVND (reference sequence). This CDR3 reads CASSKSLAGAGETQYF. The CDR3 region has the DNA TGTGCCAGTAGTAAAAGTCTAGCGGGAGCAGGTGAGACCCAGTACTTC.

DNA of the CDR3: TGTGCCAGCAGTCTCCGACTCCTAGGTCATGAAAAACTGTTTTTT. This sequence encodes CASSLRLLGHEKLFF. The rearrangement links TRBV28 to TRBJ1-4; D is ambiguous. The V gene lost 5 bases and the J gene lost 6 bases, with 16 bases spanning the gap. Germline V gene data show CDR1 as MDHEN and CDR2 as SYDVKM. The CDR3 covers 15 residues.

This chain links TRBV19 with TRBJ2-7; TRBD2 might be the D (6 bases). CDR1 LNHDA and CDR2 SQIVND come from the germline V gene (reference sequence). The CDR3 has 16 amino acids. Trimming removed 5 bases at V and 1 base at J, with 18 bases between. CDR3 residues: CASSPRRGTGSYEQYF. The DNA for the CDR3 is TGTGCCAGTAGTCCCCGCCGCGGGACTGGATCCTACGAGCAGTACTTC. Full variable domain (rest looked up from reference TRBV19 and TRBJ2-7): DGGITQSPKYLFRKEGQNVTLSCEQNLNHDAMYWYRQDPGQGLRLIYYSQIVNDFQKGDIAEGYSVSREKKESFPLTVTSAQKNPTAFYLCASSPRRGTGSYEQYFGPGTRLTVT.

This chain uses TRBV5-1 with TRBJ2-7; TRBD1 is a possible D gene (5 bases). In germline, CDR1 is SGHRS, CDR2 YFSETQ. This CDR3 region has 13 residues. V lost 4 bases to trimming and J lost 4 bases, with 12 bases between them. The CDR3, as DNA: TGCGCCAGCAGCACAGACAGTGAATACGAGCAGTACTTC. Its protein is CASSTDSEYEQYF.

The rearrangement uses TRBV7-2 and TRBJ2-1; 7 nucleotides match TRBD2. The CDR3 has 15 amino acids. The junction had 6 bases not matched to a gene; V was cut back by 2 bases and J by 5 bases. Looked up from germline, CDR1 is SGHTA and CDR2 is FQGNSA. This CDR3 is CASSLLGGRDNEQFF. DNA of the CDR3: TGTGCCAGCAGCTTACTAGGCGGGAGAGACAATGAGCAGTTCTTC.

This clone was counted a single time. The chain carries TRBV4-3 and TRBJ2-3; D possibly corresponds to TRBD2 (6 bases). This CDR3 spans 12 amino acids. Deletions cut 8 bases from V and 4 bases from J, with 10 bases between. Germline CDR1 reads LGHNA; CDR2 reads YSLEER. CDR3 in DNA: TGCGCCAGCCGCGGGATCGCAGATACGCAGTATTTT. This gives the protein CASRGIADTQYF.

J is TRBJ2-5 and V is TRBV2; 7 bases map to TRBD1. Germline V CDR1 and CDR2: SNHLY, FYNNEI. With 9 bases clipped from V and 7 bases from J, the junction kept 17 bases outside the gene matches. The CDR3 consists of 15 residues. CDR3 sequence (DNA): TGTGCCAGGACTGGGACAGCTTCCGTACCAGGGACCCAGTACTTC. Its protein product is CARTGTASVPGTQYF.

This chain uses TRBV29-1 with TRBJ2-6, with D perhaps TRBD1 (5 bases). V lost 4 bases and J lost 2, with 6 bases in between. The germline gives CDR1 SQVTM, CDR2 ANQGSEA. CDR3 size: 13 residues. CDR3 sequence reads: CSVGQTGANVLTF. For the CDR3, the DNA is TGCAGCGTTGGACAGACTGGGGCCAACGTCCTGACTTTC.

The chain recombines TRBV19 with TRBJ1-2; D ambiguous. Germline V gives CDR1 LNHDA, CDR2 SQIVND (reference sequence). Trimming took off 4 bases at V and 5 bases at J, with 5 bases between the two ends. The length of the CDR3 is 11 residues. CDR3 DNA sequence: TGTGCCAGTAGTACGGGTTATGGCTACACCTTC. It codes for CASSTGYGYTF.

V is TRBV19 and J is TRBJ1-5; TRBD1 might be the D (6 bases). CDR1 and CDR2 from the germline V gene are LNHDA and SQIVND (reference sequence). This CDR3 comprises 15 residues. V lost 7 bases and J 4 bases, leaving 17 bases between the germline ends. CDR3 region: CASKAGRGGNQPQHF. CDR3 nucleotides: TGTGCCAGTAAGGCCGGCAGGGGAGGGAATCAGCCCCAGCATTTT.

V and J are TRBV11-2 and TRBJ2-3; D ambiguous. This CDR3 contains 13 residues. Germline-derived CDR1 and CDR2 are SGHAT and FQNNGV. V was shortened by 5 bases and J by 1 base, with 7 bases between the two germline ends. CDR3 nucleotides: TGTGCCAGCAGCAAAGCCGGCACAGATACGCAGTATTTT. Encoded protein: CASSKAGTDTQYF.

This chain's CDR3 is CASSLSQGNQPQHF. The CDR3 DNA is TGTGCCAGCAGTTTATCGCAGGGAAATCAGCCCCAGCATTTT. This chain links TRBV27 with TRBJ1-5; possible D gene TRBD1, 5 bases. CDR3 length equals 14 residues. CDR1 is MNHEY, CDR2 SMNVEV, per germline (reference sequence). Trimming took 0 bases from V and 4 from J, leaving 7 bases between them.

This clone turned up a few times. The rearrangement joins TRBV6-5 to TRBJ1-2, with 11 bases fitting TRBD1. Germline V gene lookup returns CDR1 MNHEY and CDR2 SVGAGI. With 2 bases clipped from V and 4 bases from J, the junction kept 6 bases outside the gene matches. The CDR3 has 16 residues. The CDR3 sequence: CASSYTRTGGTYGYTF. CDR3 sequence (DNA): TGTGCCAGCAGTTACACGCGGACAGGGGGCACCTATGGCTACACCTTC.

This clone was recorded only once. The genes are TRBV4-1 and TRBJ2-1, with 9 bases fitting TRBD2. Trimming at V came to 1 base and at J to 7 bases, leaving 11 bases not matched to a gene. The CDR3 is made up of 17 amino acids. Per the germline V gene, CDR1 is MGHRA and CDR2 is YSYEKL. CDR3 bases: TGCGCCAGCAGCCAAGGCTTCAGCGGGAGGTTACGAAATGAGCAGTTCTTC. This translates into CASSQGFSGRLRNEQFF.

The DNA for the CDR3 is TGTGCCTGGAGTGTACTTAGCGGGAACAATGAGCAGTTCTTC. Protein: CAWSVLSGNNEQFF. The chain is built from TRBV30 and TRBJ2-1; 8 bases match TRBD2. This CDR3 region has 14 residues. The germline V gene encodes CDR1 GTSNPN and CDR2 SVGIG (reference sequence). V was clipped by 0 bases and J by 5 bases; unmatched bases: 3.

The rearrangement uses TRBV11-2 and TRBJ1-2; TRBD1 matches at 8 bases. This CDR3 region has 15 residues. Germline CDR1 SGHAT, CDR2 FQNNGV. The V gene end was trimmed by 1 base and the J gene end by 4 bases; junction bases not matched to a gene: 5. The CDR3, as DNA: TGTGCCAGCAGCTTAGGAGTGACAGGGGTCTATGGCTACACCTTC. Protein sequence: CASSLGVTGVYGYTF.

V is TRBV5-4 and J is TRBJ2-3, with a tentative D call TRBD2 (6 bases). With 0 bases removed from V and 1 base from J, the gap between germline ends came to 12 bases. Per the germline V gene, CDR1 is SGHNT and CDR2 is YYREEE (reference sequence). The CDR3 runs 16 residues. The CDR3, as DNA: TGTGCCAGCAGCTTGGGGGGCGCTAGCGGCACAGATACGCAGTATTTT. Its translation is CASSLGGASGTDTQYF.

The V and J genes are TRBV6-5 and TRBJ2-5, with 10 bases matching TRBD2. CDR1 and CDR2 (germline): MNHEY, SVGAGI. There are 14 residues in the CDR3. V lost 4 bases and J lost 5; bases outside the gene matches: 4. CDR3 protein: CASSFRAGGETQYF. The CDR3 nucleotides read TGTGCCAGCAGTTTTCGAGCGGGAGGGGAGACCCAGTACTTC.